This T cell receptor beta chain was identified during a study of cytomegalovirus exposure and HLA in healthy donors. The germline V gene has CDR1 SGHTA and CDR2 FQGTGA. CDR3 length: 14 residues. V lost 5 bases and J lost 9, with 17 bases in between. Comment on this clone: Its antigen is not identified.

The PCR made use of 60 Vbeta and 13 Jbeta primers. Sequencing used immunoSEQ multiplex PCR; TCRdb keeps in-frame clones, though not all of them. The sample consists of some 170,000 clones, 80% to 85% of them appearing once. General observations from the study: Immune exposure was documented only through CMV serostatus. Trimming of TCR beta V- and J-genes showed a link, identified in a later analysis, to a missense DCLRE1C variant. Under in vitro conditions, a few CMV-associated chains were confirmed as specific for CMV antigens. Association with HLA alleles at 0.05 false discovery rate was found for some 18,000 TCR beta sequences in a later analysis.

The rearrangement joins TRBV7-3 to TRBJ2-1, with a weak D call TRBD2 (6 bases). This clonotype was obtained from a man aged 45 to 65 in good health and CMV-seropositive. Source material: PBMCs. Written as DNA, the CDR3 is TGTGCCAGCAGCCCTGCGACTAGTTACGGTGAGCAGTTCTTC. Its protein product is CASSPATSYGEQFF.